This TCR beta chain was sequenced for a study of blood T cells in healthy people across ages. A sample-barcoded 5' primer and a J-beta primer mix were used in a second PCR of about 6 to 12 cycles. TCRdb recomputed calls from the 5' RACE reads with MiXCR, one row per CDR3 protein. This table has approximately 960,000 distinct CDR3 sequences, 25% to 35% appearing once. Every sample had a minimum of 6.5 million PBMCs isolated. The CDR3 consists of 15 residues. Deletions cut 3 bases from V and 5 bases from J, with 19 bases between. Per germline, CDR1 SQVTM and CDR2 ANQGSEA. This sample also appeared in a second study, on T cells of mothers and their children.

The sample comprised blood. The chain uses TRBV29-1 and TRBJ1-2; D perhaps matches TRBD1 (6 bases). The clonotype originates from a woman aged 40 to 49 in good health. The chain's CDR3 is CSVDSRRGPHYGYTF. The CDR3 DNA reads as TGCAGCGTTGATTCACGCAGGGGACCTCATTATGGCTACACCTTC.